The 14 T cell receptor beta chains given below trace back to one sample, sequenced in a study of blood T cell repertoires in COVID-19. Assay: immunoSEQ multiplex PCR; the TCRdb copy retains only in-frame clones and omits some. Of about 200,000 clones detected, around 84% appear once; the ten largest clones hold approximately 3%. Sequences were obtained from peripheral blood. The receptors come from a man aged 55-75 years with acute or convalescent COVID-19.

The gene calls are TRBV2 and TRBJ1-3; 8 bases align to TRBD1. This CDR3 spans 15 amino acids. The trim removed 6 bases at V and 2 bases at J, leaving 6 bases unmatched. Germline assignment: CDR1 SNHLY and CDR2 FYNNEI. In DNA, the CDR3 is TGTGCCAGCAGGGGGACAGGCCTTCCTGGAAACACCATATATTTT. As protein: CASRGTGLPGNTIYF.

The V call is TRBV11-2, the J call TRBJ2-1; 8 bases fit TRBD1. Germline V gene data show CDR1 as SGHAT and CDR2 as FQNNGV. With 5 bases clipped from V and 5 bases from J, the junction kept 8 bases outside the gene matches. The CDR3 covers 15 residues. For the CDR3, the DNA is TGTGCCAGCAGCCTCTTACAGGGGGGTAACAATGAGCAGTTCTTC. This gives the protein CASSLLQGGNNEQFF.

The DNA for the CDR3 is TGTGCCAGTAGTATTGGCGGGGGGGCATACAATGAGCAGTTCTTC. Protein sequence: CASSIGGGAYNEQFF. This chain links TRBV19 with TRBJ2-1; 9 nucleotides align to TRBD2. CDR1 is LNHDA, CDR2 SQIVND, per germline (reference sequence). This CDR3 comprises 15 residues. Unmatched junction bases numbered 4, after V lost 3 bases and J lost 4 bases.

The chain employs TRBV20-1 and TRBJ2-5, with D hard to call. The length of the CDR3 is 12 residues. V was cut by 3 bases and J by 2 bases, with 7 bases left in between. CDR1 and CDR2 from the germline V gene are DFQATT and SNEGSKA (reference sequence). CDR3 protein: CSASGQQETQYF. In nucleotides, the CDR3 is TGCAGTGCTAGTGGTCAGCAAGAGACCCAGTACTTC.

This rearrangement joins TRBV28 to TRBJ2-3; D not resolved. Germline lookup yields CDR1 MDHEN and CDR2 SYDVKM. The CDR3 consists of 15 residues. Trimming took off 2 bases at V and 0 bases at J, with 9 bases between the two ends. The chain's CDR3 is CASSLTGSSTDTQYF. CDR3 nucleotides: TGTGCCAGCAGTTTAACGGGTTCTAGCACAGATACGCAGTATTTT. Supplemented by reference TRBV28 and TRBJ2-3, the full variable domain reads DVKVTQSSRYLVKRTGEKVFLECVQDMDHENMFWYRQDPGLGLRLIYFSYDVKMKEKGDIPEGYSVSREKKERFSLILESASTNQTSMYLCASSLTGSSTDTQYFGPGTRLTVL.

The chain carries TRBV7-2 and TRBJ2-7, with TRBD1 identical over 7 bases. Per germline, CDR1 SGHTA and CDR2 FQGNSA. The length of the CDR3 is 13 residues. V lost 5 bases, J lost 6 bases, and 7 bases stayed unmatched. CDR3 region: CASSPAAGGEQYF. CDR3 nucleotides: TGTGCCAGCAGCCCCGCGGCAGGGGGCGAGCAGTACTTC.

The V call is TRBV2, the J call TRBJ1-1; D call uncertain. The germline gives CDR1 SNHLY, CDR2 FYNNEI. V gave up 2 bases and J gave up 4 bases, with 8 bases separating them. The CDR3 covers 13 residues. The CDR3 nucleotides are TGTGCCAGCAGTGAATCGGAGACCACTGAAGCTTTCTTT. This gives the protein CASSESETTEAFF.

The gene calls are TRBV7-2 and TRBJ1-2; D might be TRBD1 (6 bases). The germline V gene has CDR1 SGHTA and CDR2 FQGNSA. The CDR3 covers 14 residues. V lost 6 bases and J lost 3, with 14 bases in between. The CDR3 coding sequence is TGTGCCAGCAGTCAAACAGGGATCGACTATGGCTACACCTTC. Translating gives CASSQTGIDYGYTF.

V is TRBV20-1 and J is TRBJ2-1, with D tentatively TRBD2 (6 bases). Trimming stripped 0 bases from V and 15 bases from J, with 12 bases between. Germline-derived CDR1 and CDR2 are DFQATT and SNEGSKA (reference sequence). The CDR3 length is 11 residues. CDR3 nucleotides: TGCAGTGCTAGAGATCGAGCGGGCGGGTTCTTC. Its protein product is CSARDRAGGFF.

The chain links TRBV7-2 to TRBJ2-5; TRBD2 matches 9 bases. V lost 4 bases to trimming and J lost 1 base; unmatched junction nucleotides: 1. This CDR3 has 14 amino acids. Germline loops: CDR1 SGHTA, CDR2 FQGNSA. This CDR3 is CASSSGLAQETQYF. DNA for the CDR3: TGTGCCAGCAGCTCGGGACTAGCCCAAGAGACCCAGTACTTC.

J is TRBJ1-5 and V is TRBV18; the match to TRBD1 covers 7 bases. The CDR3 has 14 amino acids. V trimming: 6 bases; J trimming: 12 bases; junction bases outside the gene matches: 14. Germline CDR1 is KGHSH and CDR2 is LQKENI. CDR3 amino acids: CASSPTGEEANQHF. The DNA for the CDR3 is TGTGCCAGCTCGCCCACAGGGGAAGAAGCTAACCAGCATTTT.

The rearrangement links TRBV6-5 to TRBJ1-5, with a weak D call TRBD1 (6 bases). In germline, CDR1 is MNHEY, CDR2 SVGAGI. V gave up 7 bases and J gave up 0 bases, with 13 bases separating them. The CDR3 extends over 15 amino acids. The CDR3 is CASMGTPYSNQPQHF. The CDR3, as DNA: TGTGCCAGCATGGGGACACCTTATAGCAATCAGCCCCAGCATTTT.

This chain connects TRBV6-5 to TRBJ1-4; D possibly corresponds to TRBD1 (5 bases). The CDR3 sequence is 15 residues long. CDR1 and CDR2 (germline): MNHEY, SVGAGI. Trimming removed 8 bases at V and 3 bases at J, with 16 bases between. The DNA for the CDR3 is TGTGCCAGCGAGAGGGCTTGGGGGGCTAATGAAAAACTGTTTTTT. It translates to CASERAWGANEKLFF.

The rearrangement uses TRBV18 and TRBJ2-7; D gene ambiguous. Germline V gives CDR1 KGHSH, CDR2 LQKENI. With 4 bases removed from V and 5 bases from J, the gap between germline ends came to 9 bases. The CDR3 consists of 12 residues. The CDR3 DNA reads as TGTGCCAGCTCACTGCAATCTAACGAGCAGTACTTC. Its protein is CASSLQSNEQYF.